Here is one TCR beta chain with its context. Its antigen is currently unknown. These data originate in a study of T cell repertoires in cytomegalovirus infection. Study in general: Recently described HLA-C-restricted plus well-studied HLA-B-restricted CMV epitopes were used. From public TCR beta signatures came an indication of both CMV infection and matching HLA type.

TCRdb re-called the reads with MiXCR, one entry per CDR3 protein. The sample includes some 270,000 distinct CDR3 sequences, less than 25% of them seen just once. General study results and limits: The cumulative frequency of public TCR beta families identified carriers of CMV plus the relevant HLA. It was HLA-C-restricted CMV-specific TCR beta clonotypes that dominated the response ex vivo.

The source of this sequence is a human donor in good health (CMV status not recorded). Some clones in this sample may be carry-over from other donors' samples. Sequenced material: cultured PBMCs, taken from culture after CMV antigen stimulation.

The CDR3 region has the DNA TGTGCCAGCAGCCCGCCCGGACAGACTTTCGGGCAGTACGTC. Protein product: CASSPPGQTFGQYV. The chain combines TRBV7-8 with TRBJ2-7, with a weak D call TRBD1 (6 bases). The CDR3 is 14 residues long. The V gene's germline CDR1 is SGHVS and CDR2 FQNEAQ. The V end was cut by 5 bases, the J end by 9 bases, with 20 bases between.